The clone carrying this TCR beta chain was seen only a few times. The target antigen is unknown. TCRdb itself ran the 5' RACE reads through MiXCR, one entry per CDR3 protein. The table records roughly 550,000 distinct CDR3 sequences, approximately 20% of them present only once. Germline V gene lookup returns CDR1 SEHNR and CDR2 FQNEAQ (reference sequence). Trimming took off 5 bases at V and 7 bases at J, with 20 bases between the two ends. The CDR3 is 16 amino acids. This entry belongs to a study of T-cell memory formation after mild COVID-19. About the research overall: In these data, TCR clusters were largely donor specific.

Notes on the study in general: Among contracting clones, CD4+ were mainly CM/EM and CD8+ enriched in EMRA.

The rearrangement links TRBV7-9 to TRBJ1-4, with a weak D call TRBD1 (5 bases). The sequenced sample was PBMCs or a T cell subset sorted from them (not recorded which). The TCR was taken from an adult woman who had mild COVID-19 (a few samples of this study predate the infection). Cell type and time point are not known. CDR3 loop: CASSLQDSPVGEKLFF. In DNA form, the CDR3 reads TGTGCCAGCAGCCTGCAAGACAGTCCGGTCGGTGAAAAACTGTTTTTT.